This TCR beta chain stems from a study of blood T cell repertoires in COVID-19. Study at large: Collection of acute and convalescent COVID-19 samples took place in the United States, Italy and Spain.

Participants spanned ages roughly 18 to 90 years and resided in roughly 26 US areas. The V and J ends lost 7 bases and 0 bases respectively, with 9 bases between them. The CDR3 is made up of 13 amino acids. Germline CDR1 reads LNHDA; CDR2 reads SQIVND (reference sequence). Clones were sequenced by immunoSEQ multiplex PCR, and TCRdb holds only the in-frame ones, with some missing. This table holds 400,000 or so clones, 87% found once. The chain combines TRBV19 with TRBJ1-1, with D perhaps matching TRBD1 (6 bases). This TCR derives from a man aged 35-49 years in a cohort exposed to, infected with or recovered from COVID-19 (not recorded which). The sequencing sample was made of PBMCs or T cells enriched from blood (not recorded which). In DNA, the CDR3 is TGTGCCAGTAATTACAGGGTGAACACTGAAGCTTTCTTT. Protein: CASNYRVNTEAFF.